This TCR beta chain was sequenced during a study of T cell changes during pregnancy in multiple sclerosis. CDR1 is MNHNY and CDR2 is SVGAGI in the germline V gene (reference sequence). J gave up 1 base and V 6 bases, and 8 bases lay outside the gene matches. CDR3 size: 15 residues. TCRdb's copy holds only in-frame clones and misses some; the assay was immunoSEQ multiplex PCR. The table records roughly 110,000 clones, 92% of them present only once. Sample: peripheral blood, taken in the third trimester of pregnancy. The chain couples TRBV6-6 to TRBJ1-1; 7 nucleotides agree with TRBD1. The origin of this receptor is a female donor with multiple sclerosis, enrolled in a pregnancy study. The CDR3 sequence is CASRTPGQPNTEAFF. As DNA, the CDR3 is TGTGCCAGCAGAACACCGGGACAGCCGAACACTGAAGCTTTCTTT.